This TCR beta chain derives from a study of cytomegalovirus exposure and HLA in healthy donors. General study findings and limits: Earlier findings revealed that most TCR beta V segments proved productive either about 90% or about 30% of the time. Only CMV serostatus was available as immune exposure information.

V was clipped by 6 bases and J by 0 bases; unmatched bases: 6. The CDR3 covers 15 residues. Germline V CDR1 and CDR2: SGHNT, YYREEE (reference sequence). PCR was performed using 60 Vbeta and 13 Jbeta primers. Produced via immunoSEQ multiplex PCR; TCRdb's table is partial and in-frame only. The sample records approximately 200,000 clones, 65% to 85% being singletons. About this clone itself: Its antigen remains unidentified.

V gene TRBV5-4 combines with J gene TRBJ2-3; 8 positions match TRBD2. The sequenced sample was PBMCs. This TCR was sampled from a boy aged 2-9 years in good health and CMV-seronegative. CDR3: CASTFGGGSTDTQYF. The CDR3 region has the DNA TGTGCCAGCACCTTCGGGGGGGGCAGCACAGATACGCAGTATTTT.